These T cell receptor beta chains were read from a single sample in a study of cytomegalovirus exposure and HLA in healthy donors. Assay: immunoSEQ multiplex PCR; the TCRdb copy retains only in-frame clones and omits some. The sample includes 150,000 to 250,000 clones, less than 85% of them seen just once. The specimen was PBMCs. The receptor source for this set is a girl under 18 in good health and CMV-seropositive. The CDR3 runs from the conserved cysteine through the conserved F or W. A D gene is named only where the DNA matches it firmly. Rows may omit the clone size; those that give it use once, few, many or a size class.

size,V,J,D,DNA,CDR3
once,TRBV13,TRBJ2-5,.,TGTGCCAGCAGCTCCCTGGGTCGAGGGGGGGCTATGAGGGAGACCCAGTACTTC,CASSSLGRGGAMRETQYF
.,TRBV21-1,TRBJ1-1,.,TGTGCCAGCAGCAGGGGACAGGGAGTCAAGCAGGACACTGAAGCTTTCTTT,CASSRGQGVKQDTEAFF
.,TRBV7-8,TRBJ1-2,.,TGTGCCAGCAGCCCGCCCCCAACAGGGTATGACTATGGCTACACCTTC,CASSPPPTGYDYGYTF
.,TRBV11-2,TRBJ2-7,.,TGTGCCAGCAGCCCCTCAGGGGAATACTACGAGCAGTACTTC,CASSPSGEYYEQYF
.,TRBV27,TRBJ2-7,TRBD1,TGTGCCAGCAGTTGGGGGACAGGGACCCACGAGCAGTACTTC,CASSWGTGTHEQYF
.,TRBV4-3,TRBJ2-1,TRBD2,TGCGCCAGCAGCCAAGTATATGCTAGCGGGATAGCGTCCTACAATGAGCAGTTCTTC,CASSQVYASGIASYNEQFF
few,TRBV27,TRBJ1-6,TRBD1,TGTGCCAGCGGTTCACAGGGGCCAAATTCACCCCTCCACTTT,CASGSQGPNSPLHF
.,TRBV30,TRBJ2-3,TRBD2,TGTGCCTGGAGTGGGCTAGCGGGGGTGGCAGATACGCAGTATTTT,CAWSGLAGVADTQYF
.,TRBV7-2,TRBJ2-1,TRBD2,TGTGCCAGCAGCCTTCAGGTGCGGGGGGCCTACAATGAGCAGTTCTTC,CASSLQVRGAYNEQFF
few,TRBV7-2,TRBJ1-4,.,TGTGCCTCTCAACTCGGGGGGGCGACTAATGAAAAACTGTTTTTT,CASQLGGATNEKLFF
.,TRBV29-1,TRBJ2-7,TRBD1,TGCAGCGTTGGGGACAGCTACGAGCAGTACTTC,CSVGDSYEQYF
once,TRBV5-1,TRBJ2-5,.,TGCGCCAGCAGCCCCCCCCTAGCCCTCCAAGAGACCCAGTACTTC,CASSPPLALQETQYF
once,TRBV7-2,TRBJ1-2,TRBD1,TGTGCCAGCAGCTCCCACGCTACCGGGACAGGCTATGGCTACACCTTC,CASSSHATGTGYGYTF
once,TRBV29-1,TRBJ2-5,.,TGCAGCGCCCACAGGGTGCAAGAGACCCAGTACTTC,CSAHRVQETQYF
.,TRBV5-6,TRBJ1-2,.,TGTGCCAGCAGGTTACAGGGAGGGGACTATGGCTACACCTTC,CASRLQGGDYGYTF
few,TRBV19,TRBJ1-1,TRBD1,TGTGCCAGTAGTCTTGACAGGGTGAACACTGAAGCTTTCTTT,CASSLDRVNTEAFF
.,TRBV27,TRBJ1-1,TRBD1,TGTGCCAGCAGTTTACCTACAGGGGGCACTGAAGCTTTCTTT,CASSLPTGGTEAFF
.,TRBV7-8,TRBJ2-7,TRBD2,TGTGCCAGCAGTTCCCGGACTAGCGGGGGTTACGAGCAGTACTTC,CASSSRTSGGYEQYF
.,TRBV30,TRBJ2-1,.,TGTGCCTGGGGGCCGGGGGAATACAATGAGCAGTTCTTC,CAWGPGEYNEQFF
.,TRBV7-2,TRBJ2-7,.,TGTGCCAGCAGCCGCTCCTGGACAGAGTACAACGAGCAGTACTTC,CASSRSWTEYNEQYF
.,TRBV10-3,TRBJ1-1,TRBD1,TGTGCCATCAGTGGTTCGACAGGGACCGCTTTCTTT,CAISGSTGTAFF
.,TRBV7-8,TRBJ2-5,.,TGTGCCAGCAGCATAGGGGGGGGGCTAGCGGTACAAGAGACCCAGTACTTC,CASSIGGGLAVQETQYF
.,TRBV27,TRBJ2-1,.,TGTGCCAGCAATGTCGGGGGGCCCTACAATGAGCAGTTCTTC,CASNVGGPYNEQFF
few,TRBV27,TRBJ1-2,TRBD1,TGTGCCAGCAGTTCGTCCGGGACAGGGGCCGCCGGCTATGGCTACACCTTC,CASSSSGTGAAGYGYTF
.,TRBV25-1,TRBJ1-2,.,TGTGCCAGCAGTGAATCCGGGAAAGGCTACACCTTC,CASSESGKGYTF
.,TRBV7-9,TRBJ1-1,.,TGTGCCAGCAGCCATCCTTTGGAGGGGTCCACTGAAGCTTTCTTT,CASSHPLEGSTEAFF
.,TRBV18,TRBJ2-7,TRBD2,TGTGCCAGCTCACTCGGGACTAGCGGGGGGGCCTACGAGCAGTACTTC,CASSLGTSGGAYEQYF
.,TRBV5-4,TRBJ2-3,TRBD1,TGTGCCAGCAGTTCCGGGACAGGGGGCACAGATACGCAGTATTTT,CASSSGTGGTDTQYF
.,TRBV27,TRBJ1-6,.,TGTGCCAGCAGTTTATTCACGGGTGATTCACCCCTCCACTTT,CASSLFTGDSPLHF
.,TRBV14,TRBJ2-5,TRBD1,TGTGCCAGCAGCCAAGGGAAGGGGGCAACGGAGACCCAGTACTTC,CASSQGKGATETQYF
.,TRBV4-1,TRBJ2-3,TRBD2,TGCGCCAGCAGCCTCGTTTCGTCAGCGGGGGTGGCAGATACGCAGTATTTT,CASSLVSSAGVADTQYF
.,TRBV5-6,TRBJ2-7,.,TGTGCCAGCAGCTTACGATGGCGGGCTCACTACGAGCAGTACTTC,CASSLRWRAHYEQYF
.,TRBV25-1,TRBJ2-1,.,TGTGCCAGCAGTGGTGTCAGGGACGGGACTTACAATGAGCAGTTCTTC,CASSGVRDGTYNEQFF
.,TRBV5-4,TRBJ2-2,TRBD2,TGTGCCAGCAGCTTGGGAGGGCAGGGACTAGCGGGGAACACCGGGGAGCTGTTTTTT,CASSLGGQGLAGNTGELFF
.,TRBV10-3,TRBJ1-4,.,TGTGCCATCAGTGGGGGCTCGGAACTGTTTTTT,CAISGGSELFF
.,TRBV5-1,TRBJ2-5,TRBD2,TGCGCCAGCAGCTTGGGACCTAGCGGGGGGGCCGTACAAGAGACCCAGTACTTC,CASSLGPSGGAVQETQYF
.,TRBV4-3,TRBJ2-5,.,TGCGCCAGCAGCCTTTGGGGGCTGGGCCAAGAGACCCAGTACTTC,CASSLWGLGQETQYF
.,TRBV4-1,TRBJ2-4,TRBD1,TGCGCCAGCAGCCAGCTCCCGCAATCCGGGACAGGGACTAAGATAGCCAAAAACATTCAGTACTTC,CASSQLPQSGTGTKIAKNIQYF
once,TRBV30,TRBJ2-7,.,TGTGCCTGGAGCGGGGCCTACGAGCAGTACTTC,CAWSGAYEQYF
.,TRBV27,TRBJ1-1,.,TGTGCCAGCAGTTTATTGTCCTTTGGCGGGTTAGCTGAAGCTTTCTTT,CASSLLSFGGLAEAFF
.,TRBV7-8,TRBJ2-1,.,TGTGCCAGCAGCTTAGGGGGAGCAGGTGAGCAGTTCTTC,CASSLGGAGEQFF
.,TRBV7-2,TRBJ1-1,TRBD1,TGTGCCAGCAGCGTACGACAGGGGGCGAACACTGAAGCTTTCTTT,CASSVRQGANTEAFF
.,TRBV5-1,TRBJ2-1,TRBD2,TGCGCCAGCAGCTTGGCCGGGGGGGTCGCCTACAATGAGCAGTTCTTC,CASSLAGGVAYNEQFF
.,TRBV19,TRBJ2-3,TRBD2,TGTGCCAGTAGTGGGACTAGCGGGGGGGCAGATACGCAGTATTTT,CASSGTSGGADTQYF
.,TRBV4-3,TRBJ1-1,TRBD1,TGCGCCAGCAGCCCCAGCCCGGGACAGGGCAAGGAAGCTTTCTTT,CASSPSPGQGKEAFF
once,TRBV27,TRBJ2-7,TRBD1,TGTGCCAGCAGCACCGGGACAGGGGTAAACGAGCAGTACTTC,CASSTGTGVNEQYF
.,TRBV11-2,TRBJ2-5,TRBD1,TGTGCCAGCAGCAACAACAGGGGCGGCCACGAGACCCAGTACTTC,CASSNNRGGHETQYF
.,TRBV10-3,TRBJ2-1,TRBD2,TGTGCCATCAGTCTGGGACTAGCGGGGGACAATGAGCAGTTCTTC,CAISLGLAGDNEQFF
few,TRBV2,TRBJ2-5,.,TGTGCCAGCAACAGGGAAACGGAGACCCAGTACTTC,CASNRETETQYF
.,TRBV21-1,TRBJ2-2,.,TGTGCCAGCAGCGGACCGGGACTCCCTTCGGGCACCGGGGAGCTGTTTTTT,CASSGPGLPSGTGELFF
.,TRBV5-6,TRBJ2-3,TRBD1,TGTGCCAGCAGCTGGGGACAGGTCCTCACAGATACGCAGTATTTT,CASSWGQVLTDTQYF